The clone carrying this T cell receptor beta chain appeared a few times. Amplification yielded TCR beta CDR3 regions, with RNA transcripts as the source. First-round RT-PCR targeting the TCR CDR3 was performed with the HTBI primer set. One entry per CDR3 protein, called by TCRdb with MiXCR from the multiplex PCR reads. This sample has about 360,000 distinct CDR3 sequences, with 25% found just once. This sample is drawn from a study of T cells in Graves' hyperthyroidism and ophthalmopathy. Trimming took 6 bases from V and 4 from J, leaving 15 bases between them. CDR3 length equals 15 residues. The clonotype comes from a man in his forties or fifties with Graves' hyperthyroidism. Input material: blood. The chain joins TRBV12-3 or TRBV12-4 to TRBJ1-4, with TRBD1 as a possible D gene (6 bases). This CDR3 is CASSLRGGYNEKLFF. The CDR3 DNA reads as TGTGCCAGCAGCTTAAGGGGGGGTTATAATGAAAAACTGTTTTTT.